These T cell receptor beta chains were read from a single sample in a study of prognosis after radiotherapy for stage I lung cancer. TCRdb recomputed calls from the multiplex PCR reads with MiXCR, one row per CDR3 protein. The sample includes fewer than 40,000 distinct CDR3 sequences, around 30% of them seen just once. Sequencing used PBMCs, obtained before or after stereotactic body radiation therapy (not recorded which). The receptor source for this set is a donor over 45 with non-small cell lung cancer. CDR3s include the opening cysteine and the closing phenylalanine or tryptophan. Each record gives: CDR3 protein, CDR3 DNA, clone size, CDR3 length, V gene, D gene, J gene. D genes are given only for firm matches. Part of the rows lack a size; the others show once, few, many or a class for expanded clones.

CDR3 protein: CASSPRRIAGGETYEQYF
CDR3 DNA: TGTGCCAGTAGCCCCCGGAGAATAGCGGGAGGAGAGACCTACGAGCAGTACTTC
clone size: many
CDR3 length: 18
V gene: TRBV19
D gene: TRBD2
J gene: TRBJ2-7

CDR3 protein: CAIGYTDTQYF
CDR3 DNA: TGTGCCATCGGCTACACAGATACGCAGTATTTT
clone size: many
CDR3 length: 11
V gene: TRBV10-3
D gene: NA
J gene: TRBJ2-3

CDR3 protein: CASIPSTVLSYCYTF
CDR3 DNA: TGTGCCAGCATCCCCTCGACAGTCCTAAGCTATTGCTACACCTTC
clone size: NA
CDR3 length: 15
V gene: TRBV7-2
D gene: NA
J gene: TRBJ1-2

CDR3 protein: CASSPTGINEKLFF
CDR3 DNA: TGCGCCAGCAGCCCGACAGGTATTAATGAAAAACTGTTTTTT
clone size: many
CDR3 length: 14
V gene: TRBV5-1
D gene: NA
J gene: TRBJ1-4

CDR3 protein: CASSLEDGYTF
CDR3 DNA: TGTGCCAGCAGTTTAGAGGATGGCTACACCTTC
clone size: once
CDR3 length: 11
V gene: TRBV12-3/TRBV12-4
D gene: NA
J gene: TRBJ1-2

CDR3 protein: CASSATSGRANEQFF
CDR3 DNA: TGTGCCAGCAGCGCAACTAGCGGGAGGGCCAACGAGCAGTTCTTC
clone size: many
CDR3 length: 15
V gene: TRBV9
D gene: TRBD2
J gene: TRBJ2-1

CDR3 protein: CASSYPGTRSHNEQFF
CDR3 DNA: TGTGCCAGCAGTTATCCCGGGACTAGGAGTCACAATGAGCAGTTCTTC
clone size: NA
CDR3 length: 16
V gene: TRBV6-5
D gene: TRBD2
J gene: TRBJ2-1

CDR3 protein: CASSPTSGETDTQYF
CDR3 DNA: TGTGCCAGCAGTCCCACTAGCGGTGAGACAGATACGCAGTATTTT
clone size: many
CDR3 length: 15
V gene: TRBV6-1
D gene: TRBD2
J gene: TRBJ2-3

CDR3 protein: CAWGGGGEKLFF
CDR3 DNA: TGTGCCTGGGGAGGGGGTGGTGAAAAACTGTTTTTT
clone size: many
CDR3 length: 12
V gene: TRBV30
D gene: NA
J gene: TRBJ1-4

CDR3 protein: CASSSLLTGVNTEAFF
CDR3 DNA: TGTGCCAGTAGTTCCCTCTTGACAGGCGTGAACACTGAAGCTTTCTTT
clone size: NA
CDR3 length: 16
V gene: TRBV19
D gene: NA
J gene: TRBJ1-1

CDR3 protein: CASSESTLGGSQPQHF
CDR3 DNA: TGCGCCAGCAGTGAGTCGACTCTAGGAGGTAGTCAGCCCCAGCATTTT
clone size: NA
CDR3 length: 16
V gene: TRBV6-2/TRBV6-3
D gene: NA
J gene: TRBJ1-5

CDR3 protein: CASSPFGLVEAFF
CDR3 DNA: TGTGCCAGCAGTCCATTTGGATTAGTTGAAGCTTTCTTT
clone size: many
CDR3 length: 13
V gene: TRBV28
D gene: NA
J gene: TRBJ1-1

CDR3 protein: CASSLRVINTEAFF
CDR3 DNA: TGTGCCAGCAGTTTGAGAGTTATAAACACTGAAGCTTTCTTT
clone size: many
CDR3 length: 14
V gene: TRBV12-3/TRBV12-4
D gene: NA
J gene: TRBJ1-1

CDR3 protein: CASSSIEGFGSGNTIYF
CDR3 DNA: TGTGCCAGCAGCTCTATTGAAGGGTTCGGGTCTGGAAACACCATATATTTT
clone size: many
CDR3 length: 17
V gene: TRBV11-2
D gene: NA
J gene: TRBJ1-3

CDR3 protein: CAGSSWGLAGLETQYF
CDR3 DNA: TGTGCCGGCAGCTCTTGGGGACTAGCGGGATTAGAGACCCAGTACTTC
clone size: once
CDR3 length: 16
V gene: TRBV11-2
D gene: TRBD2
J gene: TRBJ2-5

CDR3 protein: CSARDRGQVEKLFF
CDR3 DNA: TGCAGTGCACGGGACAGGGGACAAGTAGAAAAACTGTTTTTT
clone size: NA
CDR3 length: 14
V gene: TRBV20-1
D gene: TRBD1
J gene: TRBJ1-4

CDR3 protein: CASSSYQRGDTQYF
CDR3 DNA: TGTGCCAGCAGTTCCTACCAGAGGGGAGATACGCAGTATTTT
clone size: NA
CDR3 length: 14
V gene: TRBV27
D gene: NA
J gene: TRBJ2-3

CDR3 protein: CASRGDQETQYF
CDR3 DNA: TGTGCCAGCAGGGGGGACCAAGAGACCCAGTACTTC
clone size: many
CDR3 length: 12
V gene: TRBV2
D gene: NA
J gene: TRBJ2-5